This passage covers 11 T cell receptor beta chains from one sample sequenced in a study of blood T cells in healthy people across ages. Together with a sample-barcoded 5' primer, a J-beta primer mix was included in a second PCR lasting roughly 6 to 12 cycles. TCRdb processed the 5' RACE reads anew with MiXCR; each CDR3 protein has one entry. The sample has about 640,000 distinct CDR3 sequences, around 41% seen once. The sample consisted of blood. The receptor source for this set is an elderly man in good health.

This clonotype was observed once. The chain carries TRBV7-9 and TRBJ1-2, with 7 bases that match TRBD1. The ends lost 9 bases at V and 7 bases at J; junction bases unmatched: 14. The CDR3 is made up of 14 amino acids. The germline gives CDR1 SEHNR, CDR2 FQNEAQ (reference sequence). DNA for the CDR3: TGTGCCAGTCATGACAGGGCGTTTACTGGTGGCTACACCTTC. It yields the protein CASHDRAFTGGYTF.

As to this clonotype: This may come from a read error, since a much larger clone is one base off. The chain employs TRBV29-1 and TRBJ2-1; D call uncertain. The germline V gene encodes CDR1 SQVTM and CDR2 ANQGSEA. V was pared by 4 bases and J by 10 bases, with 14 bases between. CDR3 size: 12 residues. CDR3 amino acids: CSVVGTTYEQFF. The DNA of the CDR3 is TGCAGCGTTGTAGGCACTACCTACGAGCAGTTCTTC.

The rearrangement uses TRBV20-1 and TRBJ2-3; D is possibly TRBD2 (6 bases). Germline lookup yields CDR1 DFQATT and CDR2 SNEGSKA (reference sequence). V gave up 5 bases and J gave up 4 bases, with 16 bases separating them. The CDR3 consists of 14 residues. The CDR3 region has the DNA TGCAGTGCTTGGGGTAGCGGATCCGCAGATACGCAGTATTTT. Protein product: CSAWGSGSADTQYF.

This sequence joins TRBV4-2 and TRBJ2-3, with TRBD2 identical over 13 bases. In germline, CDR1 is LGHNA, CDR2 YNFKEQ. V shed 4 bases, J shed 1 base, and the junction held 11 bases outside the gene matches. CDR3 length: 19 residues. The chain's CDR3 is CASSPQGLAGPSRTDTQYF. Here the CDR3 DNA reads TGTGCCAGCAGCCCCCAGGGACTAGCGGGGCCGTCTCGCACAGATACGCAGTATTTT.

Only a few counts were recorded for this clonotype. The gene calls are TRBV10-2 and TRBJ1-5, with D uncertain. CDR3 length equals 14 residues. V lost 6 bases and J 7 bases, leaving 16 bases between the germline ends. Germline CDR1 and CDR2: WSHSY and SAAADI. This CDR3 is CASSSDLSRQPQHF. The DNA for the CDR3 is TGCGCCAGCAGCTCGGACCTTTCGCGGCAGCCCCAGCATTTT.

J is TRBJ2-1 and V is TRBV5-1, with 11 nucleotides matching TRBD2. CDR1 and CDR2 from the germline V gene are SGHRS and YFSETQ. The CDR3 has 16 residues. V was pared by 3 bases and J by 5 bases, with 7 bases of the junction left unmatched. The CDR3 region is CASSSTSGGLNNEQFF. The CDR3 region has the DNA TGCGCCAGCAGCTCAACTAGCGGGGGTCTGAACAATGAGCAGTTCTTC.

This clonotype was counted a few times. J is TRBJ2-3 and V is TRBV7-8; D is perhaps TRBD1 (6 bases). The CDR3 spans 15 residues. V was cut by 4 bases and J by 0 bases, with 11 bases left in between. Germline CDR1 and CDR2: SGHVS and FQNEAQ. CDR3 sequence: CASSYRTVSTDTQYF. The CDR3 DNA sequence: TGTGCCAGCAGCTACAGGACAGTTAGCACAGATACGCAGTATTTT.

This clonotype was seen many times. This sequence joins TRBV7-2 and TRBJ1-1; D remains ambiguous. This CDR3 region has 14 residues. Germline CDR1 and CDR2: SGHTA and FQGNSA. Between the trimmed V and J ends, which lost 7 bases and 0 bases, there was a span of 12 bases. The CDR3 loop is CASILSRLNTEAFF. The CDR3 coding sequence is TGTGCCAGCATCCTCAGTAGATTGAACACTGAAGCTTTCTTT.

This clonotype was counted only a few times. CDR3 nucleotide sequence: TGCGCCAGCAGCTTTTTACAGTCACAAGAGACCCAGTACTTC. Its protein product is CASSFLQSQETQYF. The chain has TRBV5-1 and TRBJ2-5; D is uncertain. In germline, CDR1 is SGHRS, CDR2 YFSETQ. Trimming removed 2 bases at V and 2 bases at J, with 10 bases between. This CDR3 region has 14 residues.

This clonotype was picked up a small number of times. This rearrangement joins TRBV30 to TRBJ2-4; TRBD1 is a possible D gene (6 bases). The J call may not be correct, given that the DNA end is closer to TRBJ2-7. Germline V gene data show CDR1 as GTSNPN and CDR2 as SVGIG (reference sequence). The CDR3 is 11 amino acids. CDR3 DNA sequence: TGTGCCTGGGGACAGAACTACGAGCAGTACTTC. Encoded protein: CAWGQNYEQYF.

V is TRBV2 and J is TRBJ2-5; D is undetermined. V shed 7 bases and J shed 2 bases, with 11 bases lying between them. The V gene's germline CDR1 is SNHLY and CDR2 FYNNEI. CDR3 size: 13 residues. The CDR3 sequence: CASTRQSQETQYF. In DNA form, the CDR3 reads TGTGCCAGCACGCGTCAGTCTCAAGAGACCCAGTACTTC. Based on the CDR3 plus reference TRBV2 and TRBJ2-5, the full variable domain is EPEVTQTPSHQVTQMGQEVILRCVPISNHLYFYWYRQILGQKVEFLVSFYNNEISEKSEIFDDQFSVERPDGSNFTLKIRSTKLEDSAMYFCASTRQSQETQYFGPGTRLLVL.